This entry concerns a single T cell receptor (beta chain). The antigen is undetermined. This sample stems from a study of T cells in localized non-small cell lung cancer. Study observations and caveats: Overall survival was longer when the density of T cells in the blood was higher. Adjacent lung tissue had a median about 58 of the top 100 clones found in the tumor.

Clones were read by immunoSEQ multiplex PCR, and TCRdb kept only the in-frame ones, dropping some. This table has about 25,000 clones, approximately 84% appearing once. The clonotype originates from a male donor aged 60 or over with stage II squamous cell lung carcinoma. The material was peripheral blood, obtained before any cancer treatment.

CDR3 sequence reads: CASRRTGGNTGELFF. The CDR3 nucleotides are TGTGCCAGCAGGCGGACAGGGGGAAACACCGGGGAGCTGTTTTTT. This sequence joins TRBV28 and TRBJ2-2; the match to TRBD1 covers 10 bases. After removal of 6 bases from V and 2 bases from J, the junction contained 3 bases not matched to a gene. The germline CDR1 and CDR2 sequences are MDHEN and SYDVKM. The CDR3 is made up of 15 amino acids.